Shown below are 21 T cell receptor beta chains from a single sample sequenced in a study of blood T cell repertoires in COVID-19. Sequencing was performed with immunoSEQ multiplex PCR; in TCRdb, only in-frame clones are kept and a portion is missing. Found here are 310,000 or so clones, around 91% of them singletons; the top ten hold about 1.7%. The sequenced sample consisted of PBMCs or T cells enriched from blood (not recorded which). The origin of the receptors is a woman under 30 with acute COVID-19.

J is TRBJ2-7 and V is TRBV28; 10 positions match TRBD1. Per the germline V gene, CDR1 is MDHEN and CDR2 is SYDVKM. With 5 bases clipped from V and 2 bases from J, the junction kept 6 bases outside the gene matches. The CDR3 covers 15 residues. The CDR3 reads CASSAPGQGTYEQYF. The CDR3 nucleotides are TGTGCCAGCAGTGCACCGGGACAGGGGACCTACGAGCAGTACTTC.

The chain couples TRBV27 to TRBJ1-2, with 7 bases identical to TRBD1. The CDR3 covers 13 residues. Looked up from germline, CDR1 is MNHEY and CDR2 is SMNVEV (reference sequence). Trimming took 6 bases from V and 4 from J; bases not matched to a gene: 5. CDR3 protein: CASSQSGGYGYTF. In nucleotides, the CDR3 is TGTGCCAGCAGCCAATCAGGGGGCTATGGCTACACCTTC.

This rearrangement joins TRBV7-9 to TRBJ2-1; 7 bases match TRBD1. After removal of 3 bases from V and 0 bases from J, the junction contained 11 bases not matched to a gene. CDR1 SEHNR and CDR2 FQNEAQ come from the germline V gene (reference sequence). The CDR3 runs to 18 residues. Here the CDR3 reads CASSLSGRRTGSYNEQFF. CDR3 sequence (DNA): TGTGCCAGCAGCTTGAGTGGCAGGAGGACAGGCTCCTACAATGAGCAGTTCTTC. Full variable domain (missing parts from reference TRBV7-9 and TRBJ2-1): DTGVSQNPRHKITKRGQNVTFRCDPISEHNRLYWYRQTLGQGPEFLTYFQNEAQLEKSRLLSDRFSAERPKGSFSTLEIQRTEQGDSAMYLCASSLSGRRTGSYNEQFFGPGTRLTVL.

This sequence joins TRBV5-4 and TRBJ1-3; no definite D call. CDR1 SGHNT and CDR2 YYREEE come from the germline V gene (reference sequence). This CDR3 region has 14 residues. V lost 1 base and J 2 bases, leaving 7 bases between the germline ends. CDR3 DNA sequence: TGTGCCAGCAGCTTGTTCGGGGCTGGAAACACCATATATTTT. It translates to CASSLFGAGNTIYF. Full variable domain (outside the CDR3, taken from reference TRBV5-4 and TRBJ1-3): ETGVTQSPTHLIKTRGQQVTLRCSSQSGHNTVSWYQQALGQGPQFIFQYYREEENGRGNFPPRFSGLQFPNYSSELNVNALELDDSALYLCASSLFGAGNTIYFGEGSWLTVV.

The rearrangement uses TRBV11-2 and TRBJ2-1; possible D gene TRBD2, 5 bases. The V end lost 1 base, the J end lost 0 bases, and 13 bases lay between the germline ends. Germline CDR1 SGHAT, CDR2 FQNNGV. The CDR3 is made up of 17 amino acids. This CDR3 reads CASSLAEPGYSYNEQFF. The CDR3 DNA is TGTGCCAGCAGCTTAGCAGAACCGGGGTACTCCTACAATGAGCAGTTCTTC. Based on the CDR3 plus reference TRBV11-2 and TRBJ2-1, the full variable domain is EAGVAQSPRYKIIEKRQSVAFWCNPISGHATLYWYQQILGQGPKLLIQFQNNGVVDDSQLPKDRFSAERLKGVDSTLKIQPAKLEDSAVYLCASSLAEPGYSYNEQFFGPGTRLTVL.

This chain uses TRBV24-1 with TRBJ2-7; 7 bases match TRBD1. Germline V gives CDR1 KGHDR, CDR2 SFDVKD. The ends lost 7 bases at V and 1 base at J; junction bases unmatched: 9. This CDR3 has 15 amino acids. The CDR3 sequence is CATRAPTGKSYEQYF. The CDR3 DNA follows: TGTGCCACCAGGGCCCCGACAGGGAAATCCTACGAGCAGTACTTC.

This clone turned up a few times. CDR3 nucleotide sequence: TGTGCCAGCAGTCAACTAGCGGGAGGGCTGAACACCGGGGAGCTGTTTTTT. Translating it yields CASSQLAGGLNTGELFF. The chain carries TRBV6-6 and TRBJ2-2; 13 nucleotides align to TRBD2. CDR1 and CDR2 from the germline V gene are MNHNY and SVGAGI (reference sequence). There are 17 residues in the CDR3. J was trimmed by 1 base and V by 5 bases; bases with no gene match: 4.

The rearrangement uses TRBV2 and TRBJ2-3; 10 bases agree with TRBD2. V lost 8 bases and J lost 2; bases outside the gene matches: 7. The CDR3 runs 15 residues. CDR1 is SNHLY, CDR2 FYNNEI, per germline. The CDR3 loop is CASYPLAGVTDTQYF. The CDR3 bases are TGTGCCAGCTACCCTCTAGCGGGAGTCACAGATACGCAGTATTTT.

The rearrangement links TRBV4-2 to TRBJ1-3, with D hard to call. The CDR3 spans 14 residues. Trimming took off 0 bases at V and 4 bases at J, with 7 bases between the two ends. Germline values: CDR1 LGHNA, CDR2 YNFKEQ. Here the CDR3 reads CASSQEAVGNTIYF. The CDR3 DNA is TGTGCCAGCAGCCAAGAGGCCGTAGGAAACACCATATATTTT.

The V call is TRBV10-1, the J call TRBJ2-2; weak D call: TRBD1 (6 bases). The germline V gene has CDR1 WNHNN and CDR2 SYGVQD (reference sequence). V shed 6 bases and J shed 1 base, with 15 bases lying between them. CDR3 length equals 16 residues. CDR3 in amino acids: CASSPQGLKNTGELFF. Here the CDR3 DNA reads TGCGCCAGCAGCCCGCAGGGGCTAAAGAACACCGGGGAGCTGTTTTTT.

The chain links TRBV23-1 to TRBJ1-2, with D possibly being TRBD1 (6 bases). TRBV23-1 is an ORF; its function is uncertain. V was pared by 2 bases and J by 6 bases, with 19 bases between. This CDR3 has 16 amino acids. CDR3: CASSQPSTGGRDGYTF. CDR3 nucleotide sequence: TGCGCCAGCAGTCAACCTTCCACGGGGGGGCGCGATGGCTACACCTTC.

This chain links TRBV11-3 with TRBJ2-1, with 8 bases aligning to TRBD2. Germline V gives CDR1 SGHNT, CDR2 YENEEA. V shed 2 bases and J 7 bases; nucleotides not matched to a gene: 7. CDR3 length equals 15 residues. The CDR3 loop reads CASSLRAGVMNEQFF. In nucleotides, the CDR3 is TGTGCCAGCAGCTTACGAGCGGGAGTTATGAATGAGCAGTTCTTC.

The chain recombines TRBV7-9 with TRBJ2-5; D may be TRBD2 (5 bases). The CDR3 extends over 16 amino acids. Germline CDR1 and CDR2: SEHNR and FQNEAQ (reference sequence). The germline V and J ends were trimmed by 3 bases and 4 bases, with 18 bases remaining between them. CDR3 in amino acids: CASSLEIRLKGETQYF. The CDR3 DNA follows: TGTGCCAGCAGCTTGGAGATTAGACTAAAAGGAGAGACCCAGTACTTC.

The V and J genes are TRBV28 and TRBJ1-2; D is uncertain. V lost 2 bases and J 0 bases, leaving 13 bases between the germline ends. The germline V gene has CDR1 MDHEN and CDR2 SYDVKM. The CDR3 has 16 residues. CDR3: CASSLGGQVANYGYTF. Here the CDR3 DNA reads TGTGCCAGCAGTTTAGGAGGGCAGGTGGCTAACTATGGCTACACCTTC.

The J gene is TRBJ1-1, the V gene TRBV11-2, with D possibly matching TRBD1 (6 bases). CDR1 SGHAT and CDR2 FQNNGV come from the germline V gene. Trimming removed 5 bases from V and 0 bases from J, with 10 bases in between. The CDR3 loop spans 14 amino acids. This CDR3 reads CASSPRDMNTEAFF. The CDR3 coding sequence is TGTGCCAGCAGCCCTCGGGACATGAACACTGAAGCTTTCTTT.

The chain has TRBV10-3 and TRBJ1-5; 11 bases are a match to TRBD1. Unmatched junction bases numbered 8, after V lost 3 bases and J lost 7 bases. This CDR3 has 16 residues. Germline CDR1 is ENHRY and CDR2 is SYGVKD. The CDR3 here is CAISDPGTGGGQPQHF. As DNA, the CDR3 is TGTGCCATCAGTGATCCCGGGACAGGGGGTGGGCAGCCCCAGCATTTT.

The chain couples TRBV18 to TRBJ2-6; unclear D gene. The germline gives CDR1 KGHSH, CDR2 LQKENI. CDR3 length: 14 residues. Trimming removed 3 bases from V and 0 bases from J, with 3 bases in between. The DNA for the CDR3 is TGTGCCAGCTCACCCATCTCTGGGGCCAACGTCCTGACTTTC. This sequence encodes CASSPISGANVLTF.

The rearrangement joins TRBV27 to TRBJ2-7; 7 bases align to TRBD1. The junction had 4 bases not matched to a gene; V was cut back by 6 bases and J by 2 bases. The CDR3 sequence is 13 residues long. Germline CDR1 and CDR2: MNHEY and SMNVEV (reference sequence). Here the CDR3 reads CASSLDRAYEQYF. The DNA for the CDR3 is TGTGCCAGCAGCCTCGACAGGGCCTACGAGCAGTACTTC.

The CDR3 reads CASSLGQGDGYTF. The CDR3 nucleotides read TGTGCCAGCAGCTTAGGGCAGGGGGATGGCTACACCTTC. The chain employs TRBV7-9 and TRBJ1-2; the match to TRBD1 covers 7 bases. V gave up 1 base and J gave up 6 bases; unmatched junction bases: 2. CDR3 length: 13 residues. Germline V gene data show CDR1 as SEHNR and CDR2 as FQNEAQ (reference sequence).

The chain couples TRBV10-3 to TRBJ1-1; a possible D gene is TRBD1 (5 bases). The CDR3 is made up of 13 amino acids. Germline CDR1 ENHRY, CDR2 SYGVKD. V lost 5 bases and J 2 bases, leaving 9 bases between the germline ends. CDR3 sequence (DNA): TGTGCCATCAGTCTGACAGCCAACACTGAAGCTTTCTTT. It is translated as CAISLTANTEAFF.

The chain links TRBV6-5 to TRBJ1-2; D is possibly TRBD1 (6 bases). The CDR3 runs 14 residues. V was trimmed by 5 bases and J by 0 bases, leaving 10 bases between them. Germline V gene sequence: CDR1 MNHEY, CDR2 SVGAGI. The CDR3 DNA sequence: TGTGCCAGCAGTCTCGACAGGACTAACTATGGCTACACCTTC. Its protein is CASSLDRTNYGYTF.